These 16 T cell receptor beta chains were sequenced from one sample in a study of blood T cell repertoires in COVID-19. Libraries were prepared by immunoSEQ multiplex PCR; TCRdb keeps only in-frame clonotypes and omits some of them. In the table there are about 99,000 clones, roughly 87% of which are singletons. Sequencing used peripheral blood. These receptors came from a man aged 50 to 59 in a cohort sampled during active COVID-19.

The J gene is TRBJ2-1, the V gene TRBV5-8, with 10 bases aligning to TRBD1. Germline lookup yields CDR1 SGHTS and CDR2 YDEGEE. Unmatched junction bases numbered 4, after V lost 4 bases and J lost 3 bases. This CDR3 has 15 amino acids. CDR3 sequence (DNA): TGTGCCAGCAGCCATCGGACAGGGGGCTACAATGAGCAGTTCTTC. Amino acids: CASSHRTGGYNEQFF.

The CDR3 sequence is CASSGDRQETQYF. In DNA, the CDR3 is TGTGCCAGCTCAGGGGACAGACAAGAGACCCAGTACTTC. The chain has TRBV18 and TRBJ2-5; 7 bases line up with TRBD1. This CDR3 is 13 amino acids long. Germline trimming cut 5 bases from V and 2 bases from J; bases unmatched to any gene: 2. Germline-derived CDR1 and CDR2 are KGHSH and LQKENI.

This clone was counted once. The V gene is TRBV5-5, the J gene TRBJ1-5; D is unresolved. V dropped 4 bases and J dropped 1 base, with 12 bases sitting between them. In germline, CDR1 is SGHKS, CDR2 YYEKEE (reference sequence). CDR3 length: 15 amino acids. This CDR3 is CASSLNYGSNQPQHF. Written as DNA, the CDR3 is TGTGCCAGCAGCCTTAACTACGGGAGCAATCAGCCCCAGCATTTT.

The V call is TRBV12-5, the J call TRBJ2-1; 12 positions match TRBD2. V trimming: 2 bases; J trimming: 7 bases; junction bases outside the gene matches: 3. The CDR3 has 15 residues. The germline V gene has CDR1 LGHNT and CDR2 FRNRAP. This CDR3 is CASGLLAGGPNEQFF. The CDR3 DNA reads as TGTGCTAGTGGTTTGCTAGCGGGGGGGCCGAATGAGCAGTTCTTC.

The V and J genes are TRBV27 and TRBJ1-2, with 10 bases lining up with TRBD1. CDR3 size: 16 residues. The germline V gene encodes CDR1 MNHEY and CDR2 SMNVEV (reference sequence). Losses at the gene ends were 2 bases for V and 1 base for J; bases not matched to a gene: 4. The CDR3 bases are TGTGCCAGCAGTTTAACAGGGACAGGGGTTAACTATGGCTACACCTTC. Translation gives CASSLTGTGVNYGYTF.

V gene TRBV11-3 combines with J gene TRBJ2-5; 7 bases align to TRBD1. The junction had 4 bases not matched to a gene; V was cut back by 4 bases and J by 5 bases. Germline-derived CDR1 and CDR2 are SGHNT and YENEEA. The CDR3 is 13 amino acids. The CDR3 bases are TGTGCCAGCAGCTCAACAGGGGTGGAGACCCAGTACTTC. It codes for CASSSTGVETQYF.

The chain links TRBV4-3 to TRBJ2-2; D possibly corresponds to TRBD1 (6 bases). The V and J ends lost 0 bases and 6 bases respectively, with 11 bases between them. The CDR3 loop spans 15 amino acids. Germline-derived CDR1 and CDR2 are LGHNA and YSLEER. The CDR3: CASSQDWAGAGELFF. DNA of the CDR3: TGCGCCAGCAGCCAAGATTGGGCAGGGGCCGGGGAGCTGTTTTTT.

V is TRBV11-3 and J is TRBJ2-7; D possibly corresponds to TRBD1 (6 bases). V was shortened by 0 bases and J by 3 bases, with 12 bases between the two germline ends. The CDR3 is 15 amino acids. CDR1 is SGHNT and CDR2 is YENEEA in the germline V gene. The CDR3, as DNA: TGTGCCAGCAGCTTAGATAGGCCAGGGGTCTACGAGCAGTACGTC. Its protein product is CASSLDRPGVYEQYV.

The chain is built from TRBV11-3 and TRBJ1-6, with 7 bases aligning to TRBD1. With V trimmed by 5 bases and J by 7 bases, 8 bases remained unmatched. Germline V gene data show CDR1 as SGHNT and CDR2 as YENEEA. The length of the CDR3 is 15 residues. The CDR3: CASSPWTGGNSPLHF. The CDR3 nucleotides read TGTGCCAGCAGCCCCTGGACAGGCGGGAATTCACCCCTCCACTTT.

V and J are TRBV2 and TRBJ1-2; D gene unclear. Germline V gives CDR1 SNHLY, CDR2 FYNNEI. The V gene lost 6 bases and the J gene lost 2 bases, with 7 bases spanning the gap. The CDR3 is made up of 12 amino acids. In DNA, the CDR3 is TGTGCCAGCAGCGGAGACAACTATGGCTACACCTTC. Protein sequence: CASSGDNYGYTF.

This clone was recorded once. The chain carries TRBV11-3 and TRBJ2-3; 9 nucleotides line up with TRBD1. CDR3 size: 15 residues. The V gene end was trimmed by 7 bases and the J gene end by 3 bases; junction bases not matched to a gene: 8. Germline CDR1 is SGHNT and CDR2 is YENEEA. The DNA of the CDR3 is TGTGCCAGCAACCCAGGGGGACAGGGTACAGATACGCAGTATTTT. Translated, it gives CASNPGGQGTDTQYF. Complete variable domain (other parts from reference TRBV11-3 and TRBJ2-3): EAGVVQSPRYKIIEKKQPVAFWCNPISGHNTLYWYLQNLGQGPELLIRYENEEAVDDSQLPKDRFSAERLKGVDSTLKIQPAELGDSAVYLCASNPGGQGTDTQYFGPGTRLTVL.

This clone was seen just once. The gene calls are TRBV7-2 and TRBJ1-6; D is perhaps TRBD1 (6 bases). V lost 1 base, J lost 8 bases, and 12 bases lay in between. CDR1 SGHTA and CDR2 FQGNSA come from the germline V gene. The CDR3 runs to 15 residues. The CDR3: CASSLVGQGYSPLHF. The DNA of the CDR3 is TGTGCCAGCAGCTTAGTCGGGCAGGGGTATTCACCCCTCCACTTT.

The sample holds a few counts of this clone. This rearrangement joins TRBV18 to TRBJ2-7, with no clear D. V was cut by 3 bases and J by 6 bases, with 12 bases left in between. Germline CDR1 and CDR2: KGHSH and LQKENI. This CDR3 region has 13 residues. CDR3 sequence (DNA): TGTGCCAGCTCACCTCTTCAGTCGGGCGAGCAGTACGTC. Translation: CASSPLQSGEQYV.

CDR3 region: CASSDSGGTDTQYF. Written as DNA, the CDR3 is TGTGCCAGCAGTGACAGCGGGGGCACAGATACGCAGTATTTT. The chain uses TRBV6-4 and TRBJ2-3; 7 bases fit TRBD2. The CDR3 covers 14 residues. The V gene end was trimmed by 2 bases and the J gene end by 1 base; junction bases not matched to a gene: 0. Germline V CDR1 and CDR2: MRHNA, SNTAGT.

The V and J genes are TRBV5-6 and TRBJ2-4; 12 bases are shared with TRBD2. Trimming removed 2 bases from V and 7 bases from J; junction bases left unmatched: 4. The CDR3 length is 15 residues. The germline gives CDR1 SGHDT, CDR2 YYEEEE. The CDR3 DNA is TGTGCCAGCAGCTTCGTGCTAGCGGGAGGGAACATTCAGTACTTC. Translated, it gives CASSFVLAGGNIQYF.

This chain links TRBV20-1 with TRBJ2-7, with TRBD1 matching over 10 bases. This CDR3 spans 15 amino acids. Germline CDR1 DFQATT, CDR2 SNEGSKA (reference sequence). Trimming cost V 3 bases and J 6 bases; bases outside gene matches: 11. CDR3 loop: CSASRLGQGMIEQYF. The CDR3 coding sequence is TGCAGTGCTAGTCGTTTGGGACAGGGGATGATCGAGCAGTACTTC.